This TCR beta chain was documented in a study of cytomegalovirus exposure and HLA in healthy donors (dated by TCRdb to 2017 to 2019). Turning to the overall study: According to an earlier analysis of 587 of the donors, 150 million to 200 million T cells yielded 100 million or so unique TCR beta sequences and 250 to 350 Gb of sequence data. An early release covering roughly 600 HLA-typed donors comprised about 300 gigabases of sequencing data and 65 million to 100 million unique TCR sequences. Of the 350 to 400 genotyped donors, 65% to 90% fell in the genetic ancestry cluster associated with self-reported Caucasian donors. The study aimed to test whether signatures of past pathogen exposure could be identified by cataloging public T cell receptors. The T cell repertoires of 550 to 850 subjects were profiled by immunosequencing and related to cytomegalovirus serostatus. Along with the roughly 670-subject first cohort, a separate validation cohort of over a hundred different subjects was used. To predict cytomegalovirus infection status, the study brought together high-throughput TCR immunosequencing, statistical association of individual TCRs with disease status, and machine learning. A later analysis re-examined previously published TCR beta repertoires from just over 650 donors and added high-resolution HLA genotyping to investigate patterns of TCR occurrence. The later analysis used no new phenotypic data to find candidate immune exposures, relying instead on TCR beta sequences and their occurrence across donors. To decide whether each TCR beta V gene segment behaved as functional or pseudogenic, an earlier analysis of several hundred of the donors relied on high-throughput TCR beta sequencing. Donor age, sex, ethnicity and CMV serostatus were compiled together with the repertoire data. A later genetic analysis used genome-wide SNP genotypes for about 55% of the 666 donors, treating that subset as a discovery cohort. Every discovery cohort repertoire had been produced on one sequencing platform. Both class I and class II loci were covered by HLA typing, at four-digit resolution. Typing coverage differed by locus: A, B, C, DRB1 and DQB1 were typed in roughly 620-630 donors, DQA1 in around 500, DPA1 in some 570, and DPB1 in 472. A few DR-DQ haplotypes were treated as single units for association and clustering because of strong linkage in the cohort. Across 398 genotyped donors of the cohort, an average of approximately 200,000 unique TCR beta nucleotide sequences per donor were sequenced, and around 20% of those sequences were non-productive.

Library method: the immunoSEQ multiplex PCR assay. The multiplex PCR relied on a mix of 60 forward primers for TCR Vbeta segments and 13 reverse primers for TCR Jbeta segments. Amplification of the CDR3 region of rearranged TCR beta genes was performed with a multiplex PCR assay on genomic DNA. Amplified TCR beta libraries were sequenced as 87-base-pair reads on the Illumina HiSeq System. On the authors' methods: Across the 640 or so repertoires, a later analysis counted tens of millions of unique TCR beta chains, around 10 million of which were shared by at least two donors. A nearest-neighbor algorithm error-corrected the raw reads and collapsed the reads into unique sequences, merging closely related sequences to remove PCR and sequencing errors. CDR3 sequences were aligned to IMGT reference sequences to assign V, D and J gene segments. For a sequence to be retained, a match of at least six nucleotides to both a V gene segment and a J gene segment was required. A rearrangement was called productive if the CDR3 had no stop codons and remained in frame with V and J, and every other rearrangement was called non-productive. Following IMGT convention, CDR3 was defined as the stretch from the second conserved V-encoded cysteine to the conserved J-encoded phenylalanine. In an earlier analysis of more than 550 of the donors, sequences lacking an unambiguous match to a single V gene segment were excluded. In an earlier analysis of 450 to 750 of the donors, a V segment was called functional when productive rearrangements were above 56.7%, and segregating when the standard deviation between donors exceeded 5%. To diagnose cytomegalovirus status from the catalog of TCR beta chain sequences, a statistical classification framework was built. In a later analysis, TCR nucleotide sequences were compared against IMGT/GENE-DB human TR gene sequences so that V and J genes could be assigned. A later analysis assigned CDR3 sequences and most-parsimonious VDJ recombination scenarios with the TCRdist pipeline. In a later analysis, each TCR beta chain was defined by its CDR3 amino acid sequence together with its V-gene family, and reads lacking a unique V-gene family were excluded. To address suspected cross-contamination and a sequencing artifact, a later analysis removed approximately 590 highly shared, low-generation-probability nucleotide sequences. In a later analysis, a clonal expansion index for each public chain was calculated from normalized within-repertoire ranks of inferred template counts. A later analysis computed generation probabilities with a VDJ recombination model fitted to out-of-frame rearrangements, and checked the results against IGoR. Hypergeometric tests were used in a later analysis to score TCR-TCR, TCR-HLA and TCR-CMV co-occurrence, with a repertoire-size bias correction applied to the TCR pairs. To estimate false discovery rates, a later analysis permuted the HLA or CMV assignments 20 times. In a later analysis, co-occurring TCRs were grouped using DBSCAN, with TCRdist sequence similarity added in when clustering inside HLA-allele-positive subsets. Repertoires with fewer than 30,000 or more than 120,000 public chains were left out of co-occurrence clustering, as were four to six repertoires with anomalous nucleotide sharing. This is the immuneACCESS table as TCRdb keeps it, with only in-frame sequences that have V and J called. A part of the clones is gone; compared with another copy, unresolved V genes explain less than half, and the rest is unexplained. The V and J calls and the clone size are those of that table, but D and trimming were determined from the DNA. Here the sample has fewer than 250,000 clones; around 80% occur a single time. The ten largest clones capture 0.63% of the sample.

A remark on this clone: The antigen it binds to is not known. Qualities for individual bases were not recorded, and no much larger clone is one base off.

The cohort was made up of about 610 healthy bone marrow donors. Cohort members were all nominally healthy when sampled, although unrecorded immune exposures were likely present. The donor was CMV seronegative and belonged to the group of approximately 320 seronegative cohort members. A peripheral blood sample was provided by each donor, and peripheral blood mononuclear cells were used for TCR beta sequencing. The Qiagen DNeasy Blood Extraction Kit was used to extract genomic DNA from the blood cell samples. Findings and caveats that apply to the study as a whole: Assigning TCR associations to individual alleles was difficult when HLA alleles, especially DR and DQ, strongly co-occurred. The classifier was reported to diagnose cytomegalovirus status with high specificity and sensitivity in both the original cohort and the validation cohort. The authors suggested that the approach could potentially be extended to other disease states and immunological phenotypes. The study listed 164 TCR beta chains as associated with cytomegalovirus. HLA typing was unavailable for some donors at each locus, so association tests used only the typed subset. Most CMV-associated TCR beta chains appeared to be HLA-restricted in a later analysis, and the HLA associations seemed to be driven largely by CMV exposure. In vitro tests confirmed that a few of the cytomegalovirus-associated TCR beta chains recognize cytomegalovirus antigens. A further reported finding was that TCR beta sequences accurately predicted the HLA-A and HLA-B alleles for most subjects in the first cohort. The sequencing pipeline was judged likely to have produced a cluster of highly shared sequence variants as a technical artifact. The cohort was sequenced for TCR beta chains only, and without alpha or paired-chain data the features that could be detected were limited. A later analysis reported that several top co-occurrence clusters appeared linked to parvovirus B19, influenza, CMV and Epstein-Barr virus. V-gene and J-gene trimming of TCR beta chains was associated with a missense DCLRE1C variant in a later genetic analysis, and the association was replicated in an independent cohort. Correlated functional status among segregating V segments might be attributable to linkage disequilibrium, but an unknown experimental factor could not be ruled out. In a later analysis, TCR association rates were found to vary across HLA loci, with the most associated TCRs seen for DRB1 alleles and the fewest for HLA-C alleles. In an earlier analysis of roughly 500 of the donors, most TCR beta V segments appeared in productive rearrangements about 87% or about 30% of the time, broadly matching IMGT annotations. Some IMGT-functional V segments, including TRBV6-2 and TRBV6-3, could not be distinguished by the 87-base-pair reads and were therefore excluded. According to a later genetic analysis, donors in an Asian-associated ancestry cluster had fewer N-insertions in productive TCRs than the approximately 700-donor mean. Because counts were too low, 15 to 20 rarely observed V segments, including chromosome 9 orphons, were excluded from the earlier analysis of 587 of the donors. In a later analysis, HLA-associated TCR beta chains were found to be more clonally expanded and to have lower generation probabilities than equally common non-associated chains. In a later analysis, 16,951 TCR beta sequences were associated with specific HLA alleles at a false discovery rate of 0.05. Presence/absence analyses assumed roughly uniform sequencing depth across donors, an assumption that may not hold. While some public TCRs were present in many individuals, most TCR sequences turned up only very rarely across donors. Immune exposure information for the cohort was limited to CMV serostatus.

From its cysteine to its phenylalanine, the CDR3 spans 12 amino acids. CDR3 DNA only is kept here, 36 bases in frame from base 1. Trimming takes 3 bases from V and 4 bases from J, and the germline ends sit 4 bases apart. CDR1 and CDR2 (MNHNS, SASEGT) derive from the germline V gene. This TCR derives from a man between 18 and 35 years old in good health and CMV-seronegative. The chain employs TRBV6-1 and TRBJ1-5; the D gene cannot be resolved reliably. Sequencing was performed on PBMCs. The DNA sequence is as follows: TGTGCCAGCAGTGAGTCGAATCAGCCCCAGCATTTT. Its protein is CASSESNQPQHF.